This TCR beta chain stems from a study of blood T cell repertoires in COVID-19. Study context: PBMCs, B-cell-depleted T cells, or T cells provided the cDNA or gDNA that made up the material.

This clone has just a few counts. As handled by the study authors: Reference gene primer amplification gave estimated nucleated cell counts. Clones were read by immunoSEQ multiplex PCR, and TCRdb kept only the in-frame ones, dropping some. The D gene and trimming were derived from the DNA, and the V and J assignments and clone size from that table. This sample has about 150,000 clones, with roughly 87% found just once. The CDR3 loop spans 14 amino acids. Germline CDR1 and CDR2: MNHNY and SVGAGI (reference sequence). V was trimmed by 4 bases and J by 1 base, leaving 11 bases between them. The TCR sequence derives from an older woman with active or convalescent COVID-19. The sequencing input was peripheral blood. The rearrangement uses TRBV6-6 and TRBJ2-7, with D possibly matching TRBD1 (6 bases). The chain's CDR3 is CASSSTTGSYEQYF. Here the CDR3 DNA reads TGTGCCAGCAGTTCAACGACAGGTTCCTACGAGCAGTACTTC.